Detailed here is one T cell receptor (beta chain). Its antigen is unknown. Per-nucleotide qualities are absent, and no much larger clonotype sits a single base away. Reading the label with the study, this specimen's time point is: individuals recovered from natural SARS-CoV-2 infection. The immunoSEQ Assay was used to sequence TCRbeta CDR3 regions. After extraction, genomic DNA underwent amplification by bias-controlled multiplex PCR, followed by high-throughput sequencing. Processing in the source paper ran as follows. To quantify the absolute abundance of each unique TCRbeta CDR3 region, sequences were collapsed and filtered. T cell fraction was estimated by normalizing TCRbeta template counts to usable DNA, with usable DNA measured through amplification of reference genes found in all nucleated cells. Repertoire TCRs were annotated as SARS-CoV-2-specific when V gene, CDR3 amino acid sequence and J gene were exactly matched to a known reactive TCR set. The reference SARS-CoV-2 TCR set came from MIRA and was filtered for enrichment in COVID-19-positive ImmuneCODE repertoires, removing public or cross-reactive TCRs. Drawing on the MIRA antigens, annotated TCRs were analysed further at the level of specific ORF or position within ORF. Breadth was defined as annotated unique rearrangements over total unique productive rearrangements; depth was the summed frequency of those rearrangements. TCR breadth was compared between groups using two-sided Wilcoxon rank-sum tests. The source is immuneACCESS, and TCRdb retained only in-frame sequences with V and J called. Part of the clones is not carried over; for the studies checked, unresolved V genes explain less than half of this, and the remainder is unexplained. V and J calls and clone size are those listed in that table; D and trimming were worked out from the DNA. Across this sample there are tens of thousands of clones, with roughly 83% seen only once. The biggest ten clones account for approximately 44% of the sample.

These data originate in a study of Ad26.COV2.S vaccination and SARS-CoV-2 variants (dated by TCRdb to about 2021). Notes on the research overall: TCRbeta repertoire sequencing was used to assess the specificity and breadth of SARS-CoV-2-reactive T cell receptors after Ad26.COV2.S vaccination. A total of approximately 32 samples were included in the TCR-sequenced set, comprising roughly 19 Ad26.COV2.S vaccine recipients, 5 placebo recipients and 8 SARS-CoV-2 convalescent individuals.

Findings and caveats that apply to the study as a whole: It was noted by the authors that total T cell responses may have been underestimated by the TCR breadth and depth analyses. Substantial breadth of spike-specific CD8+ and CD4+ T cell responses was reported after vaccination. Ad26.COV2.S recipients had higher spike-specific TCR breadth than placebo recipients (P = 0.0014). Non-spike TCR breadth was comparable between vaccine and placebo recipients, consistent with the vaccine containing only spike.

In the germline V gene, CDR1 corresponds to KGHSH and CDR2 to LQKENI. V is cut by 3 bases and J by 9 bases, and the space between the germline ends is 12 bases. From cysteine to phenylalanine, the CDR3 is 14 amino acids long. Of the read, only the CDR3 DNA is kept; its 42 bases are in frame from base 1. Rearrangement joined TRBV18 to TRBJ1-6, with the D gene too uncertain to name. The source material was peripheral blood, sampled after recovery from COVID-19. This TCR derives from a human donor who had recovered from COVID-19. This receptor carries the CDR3 CASSPEGSGSPLHF. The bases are TGTGCCAGCTCACCGGAGGGCAGCGGTTCACCCCTCCACTTT.